This T cell receptor beta chain was captured in a study of T cells after yellow fever vaccination. Study details: Researchers used SMART-Seq v4 Ultra Low Input to prepare fractions that had low cell numbers.

TCRdb ran MiXCR on the 5' RACE reads and lists one entry per CDR3 protein. The table records hundreds of thousands of distinct CDR3 sequences, roughly an eighth of them present only once. Broader study findings: Most clones from primary vaccination resurfaced after the booster (96% CD4, 75% to 90% CD8).

This clonotype has only a few counts. Its antigen is still unknown. J was trimmed by 4 bases and V by 0 bases; bases with no gene match: 1. This CDR3 spans 14 amino acids. CDR1 and CDR2 (germline): KGHSY, FQNENV. This specimen was CD4+ T cells sorted from PBMCs, taken 15 days after the yellow fever booster vaccination. This receptor was obtained from a man aged 18 to 35 who received the YFV17D yellow fever vaccine. The chain links TRBV16 to TRBJ2-3, with 7 bases fitting TRBD2. The CDR3 DNA sequence: TGTGCCAGCAGCCAATCGGGAGGGTCAGATACGCAGTATTTT. Its translation is CASSQSGGSDTQYF.